This T cell receptor beta chain appears in the sequencing data of a study of T cells after yellow fever vaccination. A process of 5'RACE template switching, which added a universal primer site and UMIs, was used to make TCR cDNA. MiXCR, applied by TCRdb to the 5' RACE reads, yields one record per CDR3 protein. The sample consists of 250,000 to 350,000 distinct CDR3 sequences, around 6.8% of them appearing once. Trimming left V 0 bases short and J 7 bases short, with 12 bases between. Germline V lookup: CDR1 LGHNA, CDR2 YSLEER. The CDR3 extends over 15 amino acids. Findings and caveats of the study: Highly abundant clonotypes carried over from the bulk population could end up in FACS-sorted repertoires as contaminants.

For this clonotype: As yet, its antigen is unknown.

The sequences come from PBMCs, collected more than 35 days after the first yellow fever vaccination. The chain has TRBV4-3 and TRBJ1-4; possibly TRBD1 for D (5 bases). The sequence came from a man aged 18 to 29 who received the YFV17D yellow fever vaccine. The CDR3 protein is CASSQEGRRIEKLFF. The CDR3 DNA reads TGCGCCAGCAGCCAAGAGGGACGAAGGATTGAAAAACTGTTTTTT.